One and the same sample provided the 8 T cell receptor beta chains below, sequenced in a study of post-analysis software for immune sequencing data. Broader study findings: Among roughly 5 TRBV segments more frequent in patients than controls were TRBV5-6, TRBV5-1 and TRBV20-1.

Their target antigens are unknown. Included in the TCR beta cDNA libraries were unique molecular identifiers. TCRdb itself ran the PCR reads through MiXCR, one entry per CDR3 protein. The profile shows some 890,000 distinct CDR3 sequences, about 53% of them singletons. Sequencing was carried out using blood. Receptor source: a girl aged 10-17 years with multiple sclerosis.

This chain uses TRBV29-1 with TRBJ1-2, with D perhaps matching TRBD1 (5 bases). The CDR3 contains 13 residues. The V end lost 6 bases, the J end lost 8 bases, and 19 bases lay between the germline ends. CDR1 SQVTM and CDR2 ANQGSEA come from the germline V gene. CDR3 nucleotides: TGCAGCGTCGTTGGGGGGAAGGCTCAGGGCTACACCTTC. The encoded protein is CSVVGGKAQGYTF.

This clonotype has only a few counts. V gene TRBV7-2 combines with J gene TRBJ2-1; D is perhaps TRBD1 (7 bases). With 6 bases removed from V and 3 bases from J, the gap between germline ends came to 18 bases. Germline-derived CDR1 and CDR2 are SGHTA and FQGNSA. The CDR3 is made up of 16 amino acids. CDR3 sequence (DNA): TGTGCCAGCAGGGCAGGAGGGGGACAGTTCTACAATGAGCAGTTCTTC. It is translated as CASRAGGGQFYNEQFF.

V usage is TRBV12-3 or TRBV12-4 and J usage is TRBJ2-4, with a weak D call TRBD2 (5 bases). CDR3 size: 17 residues. V lost 3 bases and J lost 1, with 16 bases in between. CDR3 in amino acids: CASSFGETPLAKNIQYF. CDR3 nucleotide sequence: TGTGCCAGCAGTTTTGGGGAGACTCCCCTTGCCAAAAACATTCAGTACTTC.

This clonotype was recorded at least ten times. The rearrangement uses TRBV7-9 and TRBJ2-4, with 7 nucleotides matching TRBD2. CDR3 length equals 13 residues. Germline V gives CDR1 SEHNR, CDR2 FQNEAQ (reference sequence). The V segment lost 8 bases and the J segment 7 bases; nucleotides outside the gene matches: 8. The CDR3 region is CASGGERENIQYF. CDR3 coding DNA: TGTGCCAGCGGGGGGGAGAGGGAGAACATTCAGTACTTC. The complete variable domain, with remaining parts taken from reference TRBV7-9 and TRBJ2-4, reads DTGVSQNPRHKITKRGQNVTFRCDPISEHNRLYWYRQTLGQGPEFLTYFQNEAQLEKSRLLSDRFSAERPKGSFSTLEIQRTEQGDSAMYLCASGGERENIQYFGAGTRLSVL.

This clonotype turned up a few times. This chain links TRBV7-9 with TRBJ1-2; D not certain. Trimming left V 0 bases short and J 0 bases short, with 14 bases between. The germline V gene encodes CDR1 SEHNR and CDR2 FQNEAQ (reference sequence). This CDR3 spans 17 amino acids. CDR3 loop: CASSLAGATPTNYGYTF. CDR3 sequence (DNA): TGTGCCAGCAGCTTAGCGGGAGCCACCCCTACTAACTATGGCTACACCTTC.

This chain joins TRBV5-1 and TRBJ1-4; 8 bases match TRBD2. The DNA end is a closer match to TRBJ2-2, so the J assignment may be wrong. This CDR3 contains 14 residues. Looked up from germline, CDR1 is SGHRS and CDR2 is YFSETQ. CDR3 DNA: TGCGCCAGCAGCTTCGGACTAGCTCCCGGGGAGCTGTTTTTT. Amino acid sequence: CASSFGLAPGELFF.

The chain combines TRBV30 with TRBJ2-4; D uncertain. This CDR3 has 11 amino acids. V was trimmed by 1 base and J by 13 bases, leaving 11 bases between them. Germline V CDR1 and CDR2: GTSNPN, SVGIG (reference sequence). In nucleotides, the CDR3 is TGTGCCTGGAGTGAGTCGTTGGAGCAGTACTTC. Encoded protein: CAWSESLEQYF.

This clonotype has a handful of counts. V is TRBV10-3 and J is TRBJ1-2, with no clear D. Trimming cost V 5 bases and J 5 bases, with 9 bases left between them. The CDR3 loop spans 12 amino acids. Germline V gene lookup returns CDR1 ENHRY and CDR2 SYGVKD. CDR3 DNA sequence: TGTGCCATCAGTTCAGGATTTTATGGCTACACCTTC. This gives the protein CAISSGFYGYTF.